The next 9 T cell receptor beta chains were all read from a single sample in a study of shared clonotypes between healthy human individuals. The repertoire was sequenced with immunoSEQ multiplex PCR; TCRdb's copy has only in-frame clones and lacks some. Of approximately 980,000 clones in the sample, around three quarters were seen once. The sample comprised memory CD4+ T cells sorted from blood. This sample's subset: CD45RA-negative fraction. Receptors were obtained from a man aged 18 to 35 in good health.

This clone showed up just a few times. This sequence joins TRBV21-1 and TRBJ2-7; the table calls TRBD1, which could not be checked here. TRBV21-1 is reported as a pseudogene. This CDR3 has 16 residues. For the CDR3, the DNA is TGTGCCAGCAGCACTCTGGCCGTGACAGGGGGCGGTGAGCAGTACTTC. Its translation is CASSTLAVTGGGEQYF.

The table lists this clone with a few counts. V gene TRBV5-6 combines with J gene TRBJ1-6, with TRBD1 as a possible D gene (5 bases). Germline CDR1 reads SGHDT; CDR2 reads YYEEEE. The CDR3 covers 17 residues. V lost 6 bases to trimming and J lost 6 bases, with 22 bases between them. The chain's CDR3 is CASTETGRELLNSPLHF. The CDR3 DNA sequence: TGTGCCAGCACAGAGACCGGCAGGGAGCTACTTAATTCACCCCTCCACTTT.

This chain joins TRBV28 and TRBJ2-5; TRBD1 matches at 7 bases. V shed 8 bases and J 0 bases; nucleotides not matched to a gene: 6. Germline V gene data show CDR1 as MDHEN and CDR2 as SYDVKM. This CDR3 comprises 14 residues. CDR3: CASEGQPNQETQYF. The CDR3 nucleotides read TGTGCCAGCGAGGGACAGCCCAACCAAGAGACCCAGTACTTC.

Comments on this clone: The same CDR3 also results from other DNA sequences found in this sample. The DNA of the CDR3 is TGTGCCAGCAGCTTAGGGGCGGGAGGGGCCTACGAGCAGTACTTC. Translating gives CASSLGAGGAYEQYF. V usage is TRBV7-2 and J usage is TRBJ2-7; 9 bases match TRBD2. The germline V gene has CDR1 SGHTA and CDR2 FQGNSA. V was clipped by 1 base and J by 2 bases; unmatched bases: 3. The CDR3 has 15 residues.

The chain is built from TRBV6-5 and TRBJ2-5, with TRBD2 matching 10 bases. J lost 14 bases, V lost 0 bases, and 15 bases had no gene match. CDR3 length equals 16 residues. Germline-derived CDR1 and CDR2 are MNHEY and SVGAGI. In nucleotides, the CDR3 is TGTGCCAGCAGTTACTCGGCTAGCGGGAGTCTTGGAGAAAGTTACTTC. Protein: CASSYSASGSLGESYF.

This clone appeared a few times. The chain employs TRBV7-2 and TRBJ2-1; maybe TRBD2 (5 bases). Between the trimmed V and J ends, which lost 0 bases and 5 bases, there was a span of 8 bases. The germline gives CDR1 SGHTA, CDR2 FQGNSA. CDR3 size: 14 residues. The CDR3 region is CASSLATGNNEQFF. CDR3 in DNA: TGTGCCAGCAGCTTAGCGACGGGGAACAATGAGCAGTTCTTC.

This chain links TRBV5-1 with TRBJ1-2, with TRBD1 matching over 7 bases. CDR1 and CDR2 (germline): SGHRS, YFSETQ. The V gene end was trimmed by 1 base and the J gene end by 0 bases; junction bases not matched to a gene: 6. This CDR3 has 16 amino acids. The CDR3 protein is CASSLSGTDSNYGYTF. For the CDR3, the DNA is TGCGCCAGCAGCTTGTCCGGGACAGATTCTAACTATGGCTACACCTTC.

The genes are TRBV29-1 and TRBJ2-7, with D tentatively TRBD1 or TRBD2 (5 bases each). Germline V gene sequence: CDR1 SQVTM, CDR2 ANQGSEA. This CDR3 contains 12 residues. Trimming cost V 8 bases and J 2 bases, with 13 bases left between them. The CDR3 bases are TGCAGCATTAAGGGGAGTCCCTACGAGCAGTACTTC. It codes for CSIKGSPYEQYF.

This chain links TRBV5-1 with TRBJ2-7; TRBD2 agrees at 11 bases. V gave up 3 bases and J gave up 6 bases; unmatched junction bases: 8. The CDR3 spans 15 residues. Germline CDR1 and CDR2: SGHRS and YFSETQ. The CDR3 protein is CASSSLSGRACEQYF. DNA of the CDR3: TGCGCCAGCAGCTCCCTTAGCGGGAGGGCCTGCGAGCAGTACTTC.